A selection of T cell receptor beta chains follows, all from one sample in a study of T-cell reconstitution after alpha-beta-depleted transplantation in children. A single record per CDR3 protein comes from TCRdb applying MiXCR to the PCR reads. In the table there are 600,000 to 700,000 distinct CDR3 sequences, roughly 17% of which are singletons. The sample here was PBMCs from the stem cell graft donor, taken from the stem cell graft. All receptors come from a human donor who donated a stem cell graft to a child with acute myeloid leukemia. The CDR3 runs from the conserved cysteine through the conserved F or W. The order of the fields is J gene, V gene, D gene, clone size, CDR3 DNA, CDR3 protein. The D gene is left open where the match is weak. Some rows mark clone size as missing; the rest say once, few, many or name a class of expanded clone.

J: TRBJ2-1
V: TRBV4-1
D: -
size: -
DNA: TGCGCCAGCAGCCAAGAAATACCGGGTCGTTATAAGGTGTACAATGAGCAGTTCTTC
CDR3: CASSQEIPGRYKVYNEQFF

J: TRBJ2-1
V: TRBV7-2
D: TRBD1
size: many
DNA: TGTGCCAGCAGCCATGGACAGGGGGCAGGTGAGCAGTTCTTC
CDR3: CASSHGQGAGEQFF

J: TRBJ2-3
V: TRBV4-3
D: TRBD1
size: few
DNA: TGCGCCAGCAGGCCAAGTTTGACAGGGAGCCCAGATACGCAGTATTTT
CDR3: CASRPSLTGSPDTQYF

J: TRBJ2-3
V: TRBV5-1
D: -
size: -
DNA: TGCGCCAGCCTTCCGGACGGGTCTAGCACAGATACGCAGTATTTT
CDR3: CASLPDGSSTDTQYF

J: TRBJ2-6
V: TRBV5-5
D: -
size: many
DNA: TGTGCCAGCAGCTTCACAGTTTCCCCGGCCAACGTCCTGACTTTC
CDR3: CASSFTVSPANVLTF

J: TRBJ1-2
V: TRBV25-1
D: -
size: few
DNA: TGTGCCACTCAGGGCTATGGCTACACCTTC
CDR3: CATQGYGYTF

J: TRBJ1-4
V: TRBV18
D: TRBD1
size: -
DNA: TGTGCCAGCTCCTGGACAGGATCCAATGAAAAACTGTTTTTT
CDR3: CASSWTGSNEKLFF

J: TRBJ2-4
V: TRBV29-1
D: -
size: many
DNA: TGCAGCGTTGAAGATGACGGGAATCTAGCCAAAAACATTCAGTACTTC
CDR3: CSVEDDGNLAKNIQYF

J: TRBJ1-1
V: TRBV10-2
D: -
size: many
DNA: TGCGCCAGCAGTATGACAGACACTGAAGCTTTCTTT
CDR3: CASSMTDTEAFF

J: TRBJ2-2
V: TRBV24-1
D: -
size: -
DNA: TGTGCCACCAGTGATTTGGACAGGAGGGAGCTGTTTTTT
CDR3: CATSDLDRRELFF

J: TRBJ2-7
V: TRBV7-3
D: -
size: -
DNA: TGTGCCAGCAGCTCATCCGGGACCATCGGAGAGCAGTACTTC
CDR3: CASSSSGTIGEQYF

J: TRBJ1-1
V: TRBV20-1
D: -
size: few
DNA: TGCAGTGCTAGAGATGGGCAGGGCCCGCCAGGTAGTGCTTTCTTT
CDR3: CSARDGQGPPGSAFF

J: TRBJ2-2
V: TRBV20-1
D: TRBD1
size: many
DNA: TGCAGTGCTCTCCTTGGGACAGATACACCAGCTAACACCGGGGAGCTGTTTTTT
CDR3: CSALLGTDTPANTGELFF

J: TRBJ1-1
V: TRBV5-1
D: -
size: -
DNA: TGCGCCAGCACGGCGGGGGCTTATACTGAAGCTTTCTTT
CDR3: CASTAGAYTEAFF

J: TRBJ2-5
V: TRBV18
D: -
size: few
DNA: TGTGCCAGCTCACCAATGCCAGGGAGGCAAGAGACCCAGTACTTC
CDR3: CASSPMPGRQETQYF

J: TRBJ2-5
V: TRBV20-1
D: TRBD1
size: many
DNA: TGCAGTGCTAGAGTGGTAGGGACAGTGGAAGAGACCCAGTACTTC
CDR3: CSARVVGTVEETQYF

J: TRBJ1-2
V: TRBV20-1
D: -
size: many
DNA: TGCAGTGAGAAAGCGCTACAGTTCTATGGCTACACCTTC
CDR3: CSEKALQFYGYTF

J: TRBJ2-3
V: TRBV20-1
D: -
size: many
DNA: TGCAGTGCTCCGCCCCGGTGGGGGAGCACAGATACGCAGTATTTT
CDR3: CSAPPRWGSTDTQYF

J: TRBJ1-1
V: TRBV30
D: -
size: -
DNA: TGTGCATGGGGAGGGGACATGAACACTGAAGCTTTCTTT
CDR3: CAWGGDMNTEAFF

J: TRBJ2-5
V: TRBV20-1
D: TRBD2
size: many
DNA: TGCAGTGTATCGACTAGCGGGGGCCAAGAGACCCAGTACTTC
CDR3: CSVSTSGGQETQYF

J: TRBJ2-3
V: TRBV12-3/TRBV12-4
D: TRBD1
size: -
DNA: TGTGCCAGCACTCCCGGGACAGGCACAGATACGCAGTATTTT
CDR3: CASTPGTGTDTQYF

J: TRBJ1-6
V: TRBV6-5
D: -
size: many
DNA: TGTGCCAGCAGTTACACGGGACTAGCTAATTCACCCCTCCACTTT
CDR3: CASSYTGLANSPLHF

J: TRBJ2-1
V: TRBV20-1
D: -
size: many
DNA: TGCAGTGTAGGCAGTAACAATGAGCAGTTCTTC
CDR3: CSVGSNNEQFF

J: TRBJ2-2
V: TRBV20-1
D: TRBD1
size: few
DNA: TGCAGTGCTCCCCTGACAGGGTTCGACACCGGGGAGCTGTTTTTT
CDR3: CSAPLTGFDTGELFF

J: TRBJ2-5
V: TRBV12-3/TRBV12-4
D: -
size: many
DNA: TGTGCCAGCAGTTTAGCAGACAGTCAAGAGACCCAGTACTTC
CDR3: CASSLADSQETQYF

J: TRBJ2-3
V: TRBV10-3
D: TRBD2
size: many
DNA: TGTGCCATCAGTAGAGCGGGGGGGCACACAGATACGCAGTATTTT
CDR3: CAISRAGGHTDTQYF

J: TRBJ1-1
V: TRBV5-6
D: TRBD1
size: -
DNA: TGTGCCAGCGCCCGGGCGGACAGGGTGAACACTGAAGCTTTCTTT
CDR3: CASARADRVNTEAFF

J: TRBJ1-1
V: TRBV5-1
D: -
size: many
DNA: TGCGCCAGCAGCTTGGAAGGAACTGAAGCTTTCTTT
CDR3: CASSLEGTEAFF

J: TRBJ2-5
V: TRBV29-1
D: TRBD2
size: many
DNA: TGCAGCGCCGTAGCGGGGGTGGCAGAGACCCAGTACTTC
CDR3: CSAVAGVAETQYF

J: TRBJ1-1
V: TRBV20-1
D: -
size: many
DNA: TGCAGTGCTAACTCCTTCGGGGAAGCTTTCTTT
CDR3: CSANSFGEAFF

J: TRBJ1-1
V: TRBV20-1
D: -
size: many
DNA: TGCAGTGCTAGTTTGGGGGAAGGGACTGAAGCTTTCTTT
CDR3: CSASLGEGTEAFF

J: TRBJ2-7
V: TRBV29-1
D: TRBD1
size: many
DNA: TGCAGCGGAGGGACAGGGGACTACGAGCAGTACTTC
CDR3: CSGGTGDYEQYF

J: TRBJ2-1
V: TRBV7-7
D: TRBD1
size: many
DNA: TGTGCCAGCAGCAGTGAGGGGGCGGGCAATGAGCAGTTCTTC
CDR3: CASSSEGAGNEQFF

J: TRBJ2-3
V: TRBV6-5
D: -
size: few
DNA: TGTGCCAGCAGTTACTCGACTGTCAGGGACACAGATACGCAGTATTTT
CDR3: CASSYSTVRDTDTQYF

J: TRBJ1-1
V: TRBV15
D: -
size: -
DNA: TGTGCCACCACCTCTGCGGCGAACACTGAAGCTTTCTTT
CDR3: CATTSAANTEAFF

J: TRBJ2-1
V: TRBV5-5
D: -
size: few
DNA: TGTGCCAGCAGCTGGATAGGCTATGAGCAGTTCTTC
CDR3: CASSWIGYEQFF

J: TRBJ2-2
V: TRBV24-1
D: TRBD1
size: -
DNA: TGTGCCACCAGTGATTTCAGCCTCGGACAGGACAACACCGGGGAGCTGTTTTTT
CDR3: CATSDFSLGQDNTGELFF

J: TRBJ2-4
V: TRBV6-6
D: -
size: -
DNA: TGTGCCGTACTAGGGACCCAAAACATTCAGTACTTC
CDR3: CAVLGTQNIQYF

J: TRBJ1-5
V: TRBV12-3/TRBV12-4
D: -
size: many
DNA: TGTGCCAGCAGTTTGCTGGACTACAATCAGCCCCAGCATTTT
CDR3: CASSLLDYNQPQHF

J: TRBJ2-2
V: TRBV5-1
D: TRBD1
size: few
DNA: TGCGCCAGCAGCTTGGACCCGGGACAGGCTAACACCGGGGAGCTGTTTTTT
CDR3: CASSLDPGQANTGELFF

J: TRBJ2-1
V: TRBV24-1
D: -
size: -
DNA: TGTGCCACCAGTGCTGGAAATGAGCAGTTCTTC
CDR3: CATSAGNEQFF